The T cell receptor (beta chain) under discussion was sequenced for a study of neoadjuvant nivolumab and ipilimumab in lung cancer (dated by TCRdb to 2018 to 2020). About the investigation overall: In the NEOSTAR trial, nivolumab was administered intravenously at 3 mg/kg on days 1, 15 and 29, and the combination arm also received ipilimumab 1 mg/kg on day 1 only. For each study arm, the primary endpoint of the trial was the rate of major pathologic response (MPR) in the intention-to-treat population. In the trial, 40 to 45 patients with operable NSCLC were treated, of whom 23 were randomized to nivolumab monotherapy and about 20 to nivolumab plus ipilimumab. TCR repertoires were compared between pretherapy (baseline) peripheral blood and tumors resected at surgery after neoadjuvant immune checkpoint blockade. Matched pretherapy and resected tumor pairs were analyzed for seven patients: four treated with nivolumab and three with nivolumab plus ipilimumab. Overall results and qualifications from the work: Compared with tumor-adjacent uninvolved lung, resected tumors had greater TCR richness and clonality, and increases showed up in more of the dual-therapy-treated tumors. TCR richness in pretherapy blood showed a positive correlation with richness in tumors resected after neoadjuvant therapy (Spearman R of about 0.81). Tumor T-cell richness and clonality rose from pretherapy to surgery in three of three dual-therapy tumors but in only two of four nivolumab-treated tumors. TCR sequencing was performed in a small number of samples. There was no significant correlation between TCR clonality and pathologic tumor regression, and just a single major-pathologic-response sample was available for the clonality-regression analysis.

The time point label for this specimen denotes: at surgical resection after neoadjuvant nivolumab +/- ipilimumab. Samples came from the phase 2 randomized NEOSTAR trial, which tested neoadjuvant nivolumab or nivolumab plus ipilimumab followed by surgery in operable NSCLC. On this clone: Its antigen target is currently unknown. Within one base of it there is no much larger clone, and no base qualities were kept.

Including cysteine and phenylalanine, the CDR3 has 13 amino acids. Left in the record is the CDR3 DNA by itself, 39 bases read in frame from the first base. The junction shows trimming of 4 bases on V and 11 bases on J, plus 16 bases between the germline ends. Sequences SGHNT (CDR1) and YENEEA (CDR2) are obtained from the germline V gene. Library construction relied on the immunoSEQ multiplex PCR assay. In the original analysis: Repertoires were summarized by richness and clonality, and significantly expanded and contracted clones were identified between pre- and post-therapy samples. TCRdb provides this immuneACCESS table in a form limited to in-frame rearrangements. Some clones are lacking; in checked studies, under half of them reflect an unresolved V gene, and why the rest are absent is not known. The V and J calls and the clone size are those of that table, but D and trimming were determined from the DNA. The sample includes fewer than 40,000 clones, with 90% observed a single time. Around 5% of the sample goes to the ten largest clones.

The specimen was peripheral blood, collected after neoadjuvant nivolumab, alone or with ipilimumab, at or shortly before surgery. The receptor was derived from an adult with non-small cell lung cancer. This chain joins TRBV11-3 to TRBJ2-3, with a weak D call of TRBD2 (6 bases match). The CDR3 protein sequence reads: CASSYSSSEGQYF. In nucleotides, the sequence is TGTGCCAGCAGCTATTCGTCTAGCGAAGGGCAGTATTTT. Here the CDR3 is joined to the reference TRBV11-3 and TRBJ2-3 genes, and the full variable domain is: EAGVVQSPRYKIIEKKQPVAFWCNPISGHNTLYWYLQNLGQGPELLIRYENEEAVDDSQLPKDRFSAERLKGVDSTLKIQPAELGDSAVYLCASSYSSSEGQYFGPGTRLTVL.